This passage covers 26 T cell receptor beta chains from one sample sequenced in a study of blood T cell repertoires in COVID-19 (dated by TCRdb to between 2020 and 2021). The library was made by the immunoSEQ multiplex PCR assay. TCRdb retrieved this table from immuneACCESS and kept in-frame rearrangements only. Not all clones are present; in checked studies, unresolved V genes account for under half, and no reason is known for the remainder. The sample table holds approximately 150,000 clones, of which roughly 87% were seen once. Of the sample, around 1.2% is held by the ten largest clones. Sequenced input: PBMCs or T cells enriched from blood (not recorded which). Source of these receptors: a human donor with acute COVID-19. The donor label of this sample is uncertain.

On this clone: At the DNA level, this CDR3 is encoded by other sequences in the same sample as well. The chain is built from TRBV7-9 and TRBJ2-5; the D gene is possibly TRBD1 (5 bases). The CDR3 covers 13 residues. Germline lookup yields CDR1 SEHNR and CDR2 FQNEAQ (reference sequence). V was clipped by 2 bases and J by 1 base, with 5 bases between them. The CDR3 spells CASSLQGQETQYF. DNA for the CDR3: TGTGCCAGCAGCTTACAGGGCCAAGAGACCCAGTACTTC.

The rearrangement links TRBV19 to TRBJ2-2, with 15 bases matching TRBD2. V lost 5 bases, J lost 1 base, and 2 bases stayed unmatched. The CDR3 contains 17 residues. Germline CDR1 and CDR2: LNHDA and SQIVND (reference sequence). The CDR3 sequence is CASSPGLAGGNTGELFF. CDR3 DNA: TGTGCCAGTAGTCCGGGACTAGCGGGGGGGAACACCGGGGAGCTGTTTTTT.

The V gene is TRBV11-2, the J gene TRBJ2-2, with 13 bases aligning to TRBD2. This CDR3 has 18 residues. CDR1 is SGHAT, CDR2 FQNNGV, per germline. The ends lost 6 bases at V and 7 bases at J; junction bases unmatched: 14. The CDR3 region has the DNA TGTGCCAGCAGGCGTCCGGGACTAGCGGGGTCGAGGGTCGGGGAGCTGTTTTTT. Amino acid sequence: CASRRPGLAGSRVGELFF. The whole variable domain, filled in from reference TRBV11-2 and TRBJ2-2, reads EAGVAQSPRYKIIEKRQSVAFWCNPISGHATLYWYQQILGQGPKLLIQFQNNGVVDDSQLPKDRFSAERLKGVDSTLKIQPAKLEDSAVYLCASRRPGLAGSRVGELFFGEGSRLTVL.

The chain recombines TRBV3-1 (or the pseudogene TRBV3-2) with TRBJ2-2, with D possibly matching TRBD2 (7 bases). The CDR3 totals 17 residues. Per the germline V gene, CDR1 is LGHDT and CDR2 is YNNKEL (reference sequence). Trimming removed 6 bases from V and 0 bases from J, with 17 bases in between. Here the CDR3 reads CASRHWGGGANTGELFF. The CDR3 DNA sequence: TGTGCCAGCAGACACTGGGGCGGGGGCGCGAACACCGGGGAGCTGTTTTTT.

The genes are TRBV19 and TRBJ1-5, with TRBD1 matching over 9 bases. V was clipped by 6 bases and J by 5 bases; unmatched bases: 11. Per germline, CDR1 LNHDA and CDR2 SQIVND (reference sequence). The CDR3 has 16 amino acids. The CDR3, as DNA: TGTGCCAGTAGATCTACGGGACAGGGCTTCTATCAGCCCCAGCATTTT. This sequence encodes CASRSTGQGFYQPQHF.

The chain uses TRBV4-1 and TRBJ2-5; TRBD2 agrees at 11 bases. CDR1 MGHRA and CDR2 YSYEKL come from the germline V gene. The junction had 2 bases not matched to a gene; V was cut back by 4 bases and J by 1 base. The CDR3 contains 15 residues. The DNA of the CDR3 is TGCGCCAGCAGCCCTAGCGGGGGGCGCCAAGAGACCCAGTACTTC. Protein: CASSPSGGRQETQYF.

The V and J genes are TRBV30 and TRBJ2-7; D might be TRBD1 (5 bases). V gave up 0 bases and J gave up 2 bases, with 11 bases separating them. CDR1 and CDR2 from the germline V gene are GTSNPN and SVGIG (reference sequence). The CDR3 runs 14 residues. CDR3 sequence (DNA): TGTGCCTGGAGTGTCCAGGTGGGGCCCTACGAGCAGTACTTC. As protein: CAWSVQVGPYEQYF.

This clone showed up just once. The chain combines TRBV6-2 or TRBV6-3 with TRBJ1-6, with D maybe TRBD1 (6 bases). The V and J ends lost 2 bases and 10 bases respectively, with 15 bases between them. This CDR3 comprises 15 residues. Germline values: CDR1 MNHEY, CDR2 SVGEGT. The CDR3 spells CASSYLGVGGSPLHF. The DNA of the CDR3 is TGTGCCAGCAGTTACCTGGGAGTAGGGGGATCACCCCTCCACTTT.

The genes are TRBV18 and TRBJ2-2, with TRBD1 matching 8 bases. Germline V gives CDR1 KGHSH, CDR2 LQKENI. V lost 4 bases and J lost 0; bases outside the gene matches: 4. The CDR3 runs 16 residues. The CDR3 DNA reads as TGTGCCAGCTCACGACAGGGGCCTTCGAACACCGGGGAGCTGTTTTTT. This sequence encodes CASSRQGPSNTGELFF.

The chain is built from TRBV9 and TRBJ2-7; 9 bases are shared with TRBD1. V dropped 0 bases and J dropped 7; count of bases not matched to a gene: 5. The CDR3 is 14 amino acids. Germline loops: CDR1 SGDLS, CDR2 YYNGEE. CDR3 nucleotides: TGTGCCAGCAGCGTAGCGGGACAGGGAAGGGAGCAGTACTTC. Translating it yields CASSVAGQGREQYF.

This clone appeared a single time. This rearrangement joins TRBV6-2 or TRBV6-3 to TRBJ2-7, with D maybe TRBD1 (6 bases). Trimming took 4 bases from V and 1 from J, leaving 20 bases between them. Germline CDR1 MNHEY, CDR2 SVGEGT. CDR3 length: 17 amino acids. The CDR3 is CASSSPGLRDISYEQYF. CDR3 nucleotides: TGTGCCAGCAGTTCGCCGGGCCTCCGGGACATATCCTACGAGCAGTACTTC.

The chain recombines TRBV9 with TRBJ2-7, with TRBD1 identical over 8 bases. Germline V CDR1 and CDR2: SGDLS, YYNGEE. The length of the CDR3 is 14 residues. Germline trimming cut 4 bases from V and 5 bases from J; bases unmatched to any gene: 8. The CDR3, as DNA: TGTGCCAGCAGCCCTCTTCCGGACAGGGACGAGCAGTACTTC. Its translation is CASSPLPDRDEQYF.

This sequence joins TRBV5-1 and TRBJ2-5; TRBD1 agrees at 7 bases. The CDR3 has 16 residues. V lost 1 base and J lost 4; bases outside the gene matches: 10. CDR1 SGHRS and CDR2 YFSETQ come from the germline V gene. In DNA, the CDR3 is TGCGCCAGCAGCTTGCCCCCGACAGGGCCCCCAGAGACCCAGTACTTC. Translated: CASSLPPTGPPETQYF. Drawing the rest from reference TRBV5-1 and TRBJ2-5, the complete variable domain is KAGVTQTPRYLIKTRGQQVTLSCSPISGHRSVSWYQQTPGQGLQFLFEYFSETQRNKGNFPGRFSGRQFSNSRSEMNVSTLELGDSALYLCASSLPPTGPPETQYFGPGTRLLVL.

V is TRBV19 and J is TRBJ1-2, with 11 bases aligning to TRBD1. Germline CDR1 LNHDA, CDR2 SQIVND (reference sequence). V shed 4 bases, J shed 6 bases, and the junction held 1 base outside the gene matches. This CDR3 contains 13 residues. CDR3: CASSRDRGNGYTF. Written as DNA, the CDR3 is TGTGCCAGTAGTAGGGACAGGGGGAATGGCTACACCTTC.

The V gene is TRBV2, the J gene TRBJ1-1; D call uncertain. Germline-derived CDR1 and CDR2 are SNHLY and FYNNEI. CDR3 length: 12 residues. Trimming removed 6 bases from V and 5 bases from J, with 10 bases in between. The CDR3 loop reads CASRGAMTEAFF. The CDR3, as DNA: TGTGCCAGCAGGGGCGCAATGACTGAAGCTTTCTTT.

The chain joins TRBV5-1 to TRBJ1-1, with no clear D. This CDR3 comprises 16 residues. Germline V CDR1 and CDR2: SGHRS, YFSETQ. Trimming shortened V by 0 bases and J by 1 base, and 13 bases separated the two germline ends. In DNA form, the CDR3 reads TGCGCCAGCAGCTTGGGGGTGGGAGGCCAGAACACTGAAGCTTTCTTT. This gives the protein CASSLGVGGQNTEAFF.

V and J are TRBV4-2 and TRBJ1-3; D unclear. Trimming pared 2 bases from V and 1 base from J, leaving 12 bases between. Per the germline V gene, CDR1 is LGHNA and CDR2 is YNFKEQ. The CDR3 is made up of 16 amino acids. This chain's CDR3 is CASSQSGRRSGNTIYF. DNA of the CDR3: TGTGCCAGCAGCCAATCTGGCCGGAGGTCTGGAAACACCATATATTTT.

The chain employs TRBV4-1 and TRBJ2-5; no clear D gene. The CDR3 loop spans 12 amino acids. The V end was cut by 3 bases, the J end by 5 bases, with 7 bases between. Germline assignment: CDR1 MGHRA and CDR2 YSYEKL. CDR3 protein: CASSHPPETQYF. The CDR3 DNA reads TGCGCCAGCAGCCATCCTCCGGAGACCCAGTACTTC.

The V and J genes are TRBV6-2 or TRBV6-3 and TRBJ2-7, with 8 bases fitting TRBD1. The CDR3 has 14 residues. Germline V CDR1 and CDR2: MNHEY, SVGEGT. Losses at the gene ends were 7 bases for V and 2 bases for J; bases not matched to a gene: 7. CDR3: CASNPRDRTYEQYF. The CDR3 DNA follows: TGTGCCAGCAACCCAAGGGACAGGACCTACGAGCAGTACTTC.

The genes are TRBV5-4 and TRBJ2-3; 14 bases agree with TRBD2. CDR3 length equals 18 residues. Trimming at V came to 5 bases and at J to 1 base, leaving 9 bases not matched to a gene. CDR1 is SGHNT, CDR2 YYREEE, per germline (reference sequence). DNA of the CDR3: TGTGCCAGCAGTCATGGACTAGCGGGGGGTCGAGGCACAGATACGCAGTATTTT. This translates into CASSHGLAGGRGTDTQYF.

V usage is TRBV2 and J usage is TRBJ1-3; TRBD1 matches 10 bases. The CDR3 has 15 amino acids. Germline loops: CDR1 SNHLY, CDR2 FYNNEI. J lost 2 bases, V lost 6 bases, and 4 bases had no gene match. The CDR3 DNA reads as TGTGCCAGCAGCCCGGGACAGGGGACTGGAAACACCATATATTTT. It specifies CASSPGQGTGNTIYF.

The chain carries TRBV2 and TRBJ1-6; tentative D call: TRBD1 (6 bases). Germline V CDR1 and CDR2: SNHLY, FYNNEI. CDR3 length equals 14 residues. The CDR3 bases are TGTGCTAGCTCGGACAGCTCCTATAATTCACCCCTCCACTTT. Translation: CASSDSSYNSPLHF.

The chain combines TRBV2 with TRBJ2-5; a possible D gene is TRBD1 (6 bases). Deletions cut 9 bases from V and 1 base from J, with 15 bases between. Looked up from germline, CDR1 is SNHLY and CDR2 is FYNNEI. The CDR3 is 14 residues long. CDR3 DNA: TGTGCCAGGGAACCGGGACACTTCCAAGAGACCCAGTACTTC. Amino acid sequence: CAREPGHFQETQYF.

This chain uses TRBV6-5 with TRBJ1-2, with 8 positions matching TRBD1. Trimming took 2 bases from V and 4 from J; bases not matched to a gene: 3. CDR3 length: 14 residues. CDR1 MNHEY and CDR2 SVGAGI come from the germline V gene. CDR3 bases: TGTGCCAGCAGTTACGCCGACAGGGGCTATGGCTACACCTTC. Translating gives CASSYADRGYGYTF.

The chain recombines TRBV7-6 with TRBJ2-1; 14 bases are shared with TRBD2. CDR3 size: 18 residues. The V gene end was trimmed by 1 base and the J gene end by 8 bases; junction bases not matched to a gene: 10. Germline CDR1 and CDR2: SGHVS and FNYEAQ. The CDR3 DNA follows: TGTGCCAGCAGCTTAGTCCGACTAGCGGGGGGGCGGGTCCATGAGCAGTTCTTC. It specifies CASSLVRLAGGRVHEQFF.

J is TRBJ2-5 and V is TRBV4-3; 7 nucleotides align to TRBD1. Trimming removed 0 bases from V and 3 bases from J; junction bases left unmatched: 4. The germline V gene has CDR1 LGHNA and CDR2 YSLEER. CDR3 length equals 15 residues. CDR3 DNA sequence: TGCGCCAGCAGCCAAGATAACACAGGGGAAGAGACCCAGTACTTC. Encoded protein: CASSQDNTGEETQYF.